This entry concerns a single T cell receptor (beta chain). Its antigen is currently unknown. This entry is derived from a study of cytomegalovirus exposure and HLA in healthy donors. General observations from the study: The classifier was said to identify cytomegalovirus status with high specificity and sensitivity. The study put around 180 TCR beta chains on its list as cytomegalovirus-associated. Sequencing depth roughly uniform across donors was assumed in presence/absence analyses.

Primers included in the PCR were 60 Vbeta and 13 Jbeta primers. The table came from immunoSEQ multiplex PCR; TCRdb's copy has only in-frame clones and leaves some out. The sample carries approximately 170,000 clones, roughly 72% recorded once. The receptor comes from a woman aged 35 to 49 in good health and CMV-seronegative. Sample: PBMCs.

CDR3 nucleotides: TGTGCCAGCTCACTTTGGCAGGGGGCCTCCTACGAGCAGTACTTC. Translating it yields CASSLWQGASYEQYF. The chain uses TRBV18 and TRBJ2-7; 8 bases are a match to TRBD1. The ends lost 4 bases at V and 0 bases at J; junction bases unmatched: 5. The germline V gene has CDR1 KGHSH and CDR2 LQKENI. This CDR3 spans 15 amino acids.